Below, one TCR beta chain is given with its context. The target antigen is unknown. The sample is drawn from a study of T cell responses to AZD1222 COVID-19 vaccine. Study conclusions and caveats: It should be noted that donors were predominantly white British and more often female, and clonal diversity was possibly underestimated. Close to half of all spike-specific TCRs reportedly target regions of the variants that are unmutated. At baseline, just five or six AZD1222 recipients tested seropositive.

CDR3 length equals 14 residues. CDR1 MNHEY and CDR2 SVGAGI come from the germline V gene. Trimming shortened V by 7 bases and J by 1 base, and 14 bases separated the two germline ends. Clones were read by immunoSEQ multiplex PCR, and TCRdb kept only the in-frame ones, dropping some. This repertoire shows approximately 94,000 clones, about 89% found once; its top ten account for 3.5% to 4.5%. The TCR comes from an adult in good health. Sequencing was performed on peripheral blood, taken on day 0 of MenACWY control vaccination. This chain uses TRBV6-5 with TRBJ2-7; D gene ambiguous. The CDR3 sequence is CASTAVGRSYEQYF. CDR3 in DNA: TGTGCCAGCACCGCGGTCGGCAGATCCTACGAGCAGTACTTC.